Listed here are 19 T cell receptor beta chains from one sample, sequenced in a study of shared clonotypes between healthy human individuals. Here immunoSEQ multiplex PCR was the method, and the copy in TCRdb shows in-frame clones only, minus some. The sample carries roughly 2.5 million clones, 90% to 95% recorded once. The sample consisted of naive CD4+ T cells sorted from blood. As to subset: CD45RA+ positively selected. The receptors were gathered from a man aged 18 to 30 in good health.

The chain has TRBV14 and TRBJ2-4; D is ambiguous. V lost 0 bases to trimming and J lost 3 bases, with 15 bases between them. CDR3 length: 17 amino acids. Germline V gene lookup returns CDR1 SGHDN and CDR2 FVKESK. The CDR3 sequence: CASSQDTQLLGKNIQYF. CDR3 nucleotide sequence: TGTGCCAGCAGCCAAGATACCCAGCTCCTAGGCAAAAACATTCAGTACTTC.

The chain has TRBV7-8 and TRBJ2-7, with 7 bases aligning to TRBD2. This CDR3 contains 13 residues. CDR1 SGHVS and CDR2 FQNEAQ come from the germline V gene. With 7 bases clipped from V and 3 bases from J, the junction kept 6 bases outside the gene matches. CDR3 in DNA: TGTGCCAGCATTCAAGCGGGACGCTACGAGCAGTACTTC. Its protein is CASIQAGRYEQYF.

V usage is TRBV11-2 and J usage is TRBJ2-6, with D possibly TRBD1 on 6 matching bases. V lost 5 bases and J 4 bases, leaving 12 bases between the germline ends. Germline V lookup: CDR1 SGHAT, CDR2 FQNNGV. The CDR3 sequence is 15 residues long. The CDR3 DNA reads TGTGCCAGCAGCGTTGCAGGGGCAGGGGCCAACGTCCTGACTTTC. This codes for CASSVAGAGANVLTF.

With regard to this clone: Other DNA sequences in this sample translate to the same CDR3. The chain joins TRBV7-9 to TRBJ1-6; D is undetermined. V was clipped by 6 bases and J by 0 bases, with 3 bases between them. The CDR3 loop spans 13 amino acids. Germline V lookup: CDR1 SEHNR, CDR2 FQNEAQ (reference sequence). The CDR3: CASSSSYNSPLHF. CDR3 in DNA: TGTGCCAGCAGTAGCTCCTATAATTCACCCCTCCACTTT.

This clone was seen a handful of times. The CDR3 here is CAWTQGIDSWGKLFF. CDR3 in DNA: TGTGCCTGGACACAGGGTATCGATTCGTGGGGAAAACTGTTTTTT. The J gene is TRBJ1-4, the V gene TRBV30, with D tentatively TRBD1 (6 bases). The ends were cut back, 4 bases at V and 10 bases at J, with 22 bases in the middle. This CDR3 region has 15 residues. Germline values: CDR1 GTSNPN, CDR2 SVGIG (reference sequence).

This clone was recorded once. The rearrangement uses TRBV28 and TRBJ2-7; the D call may be TRBD1 or TRBD2 (5 bases each). The CDR3 extends over 15 amino acids. Germline V gene data show CDR1 as MDHEN and CDR2 as SYDVKM. The V end was cut by 7 bases, the J end by 7 bases, with 23 bases between. CDR3 residues: CASNGDWGRSGEQYF. The CDR3 coding sequence is TGTGCCAGCAACGGGGATTGGGGACGGTCGGGGGAGCAGTACTTC.

The chain recombines TRBV2 with TRBJ2-7; D is perhaps TRBD1 (6 bases). The germline CDR1 and CDR2 sequences are SNHLY and FYNNEI. The V and J ends lost 7 bases and 4 bases respectively, with 11 bases between them. The CDR3 is made up of 12 amino acids. The CDR3 coding sequence is TGTGCCAGCATAAGAGGGGGTTACGAGCAGTACTTC. This encodes CASIRGGYEQYF.

The chain has TRBV11-2 and TRBJ1-1; a possible D gene is TRBD1 (6 bases). The germline V gene has CDR1 SGHAT and CDR2 FQNNGV. CDR3 length equals 14 residues. V gave up 5 bases and J gave up 0 bases, with 10 bases separating them. The CDR3 here is CASSAGVVNTEAFF. CDR3 DNA: TGTGCCAGCAGCGCAGGGGTTGTGAACACTGAAGCTTTCTTT.

The genes are TRBV6-6 and TRBJ1-5; 7 bases are shared with TRBD1. V lost 6 bases, J lost 4 bases, and 9 bases stayed unmatched. CDR3 length equals 15 residues. Per the germline V gene, CDR1 is MNHNY and CDR2 is SVGAGI (reference sequence). In nucleotides, the CDR3 is TGTGCCAGCAGCCCGCGGACAGGACAAAATCAGCCCCAGCATTTT. It is translated as CASSPRTGQNQPQHF.

V gene TRBV29-1 combines with J gene TRBJ2-7, with D perhaps matching TRBD2 (6 bases). V lost 6 bases, J lost 1 base, and 13 bases lay in between. This CDR3 comprises 13 residues. The germline V gene encodes CDR1 SQVTM and CDR2 ANQGSEA. The CDR3 region has the DNA TGCAGCGTCGCGGGACCCCCTTCCTACGAGCAGTACTTC. It yields the protein CSVAGPPSYEQYF.

The chain uses TRBV7-2 and TRBJ2-7, with TRBD2 matching 10 bases. The CDR3 is 16 residues long. The ends lost 4 bases at V and 2 bases at J; junction bases unmatched: 8. Germline values: CDR1 SGHTA, CDR2 FQGNSA. CDR3 in DNA: TGTGCCAGCAGCTACTCCGGGACTAGCGAACCCTACGAGCAGTACTTC. Protein sequence: CASSYSGTSEPYEQYF.

The rearrangement uses TRBV27 and TRBJ2-1, with D possibly matching TRBD2 (5 bases). The V end was cut by 5 bases, the J end by 0 bases, with 11 bases between. Germline CDR1 and CDR2: MNHEY and SMNVEV (reference sequence). The CDR3 loop spans 15 amino acids. The CDR3 here is CASSRGGGSYNEQFF. CDR3 bases: TGTGCCAGCAGTCGAGGCGGAGGCTCCTACAATGAGCAGTTCTTC.

The chain joins TRBV25-1 to TRBJ2-1; D uncertain. This CDR3 is built from 16 residues. Germline CDR1 MGHDK, CDR2 SYGVNS. The V end was cut by 1 base, the J end by 1 base, with 11 bases between. Written as DNA, the CDR3 is TGTGCCAGCAGTGAATCGTCCGGCTGGTCCTACAATGAGCAGTTCTTC. Translating gives CASSESSGWSYNEQFF.

This rearrangement joins TRBV6-1 to TRBJ2-5; no clear D. V was trimmed by 8 bases and J by 2 bases, leaving 9 bases between them. Per germline, CDR1 MNHNS and CDR2 SASEGT. The CDR3 has 12 residues. The CDR3 coding sequence is TGTGCCAGCCGGTACCCTCAAGAGACCCAGTACTTC. This gives the protein CASRYPQETQYF.

This sequence joins TRBV7-9 and TRBJ2-5; no clear D. This CDR3 region has 15 residues. Trimming took 0 bases from V and 5 from J, leaving 13 bases between them. Germline values: CDR1 SEHNR, CDR2 FQNEAQ (reference sequence). CDR3 loop: CASSLAYGVEETQYF. The CDR3 DNA is TGTGCCAGCAGCTTAGCGTACGGAGTAGAGGAGACCCAGTACTTC.

The V and J genes are TRBV19 and TRBJ2-1; 11 bases match TRBD1. V lost 5 bases and J lost 3; bases outside the gene matches: 3. Germline V lookup: CDR1 LNHDA, CDR2 SQIVND (reference sequence). This CDR3 spans 15 amino acids. The CDR3: CASSLGTGGYNEQFF. The CDR3, as DNA: TGTGCCAGTAGTCTCGGGACAGGGGGCTACAATGAGCAGTTCTTC.

The chain links TRBV19 to TRBJ2-2, with a weak D call TRBD2 (6 bases). The CDR3 length is 17 residues. The germline gives CDR1 LNHDA, CDR2 SQIVND (reference sequence). Trimming left V 0 bases short and J 2 bases short, with 13 bases between. CDR3 in amino acids: CASSIDQASVNTGELFF. CDR3 sequence (DNA): TGTGCCAGTAGTATAGATCAGGCTAGCGTAAACACCGGGGAGCTGTTTTTT.

The rearrangement uses TRBV6-6 and TRBJ1-4; D gene ambiguous. V was trimmed by 0 bases and J by 3 bases, leaving 11 bases between them. Germline V gene data show CDR1 as MNHNY and CDR2 as SVGAGI (reference sequence). The CDR3 spans 16 residues. This CDR3 is CASSYSRELANEKLFF. The CDR3 DNA reads TGTGCCAGCAGTTACTCTAGGGAGTTGGCTAATGAAAAACTGTTTTTT.

The V and J genes are TRBV7-2 and TRBJ2-5; D is ambiguous. Germline loops: CDR1 SGHTA, CDR2 FQGNSA. V lost 5 bases and J 5 bases, leaving 12 bases between the germline ends. This CDR3 region has 13 residues. As DNA, the CDR3 is TGTGCCAGCAGCCCCAGTCCCCAGGAGACCCAGTACTTC. As protein: CASSPSPQETQYF.